The 2 T cell receptor beta chains listed next were all sequenced from one sample in a study of cytomegalovirus exposure and HLA in healthy donors. With 60 Vbeta and 13 Jbeta primers, the PCR was carried out. Profiling relied on immunoSEQ multiplex PCR, and the TCRdb table lists in-frame clones only, not all of them. Of 90,000 to 140,000 clones in the sample, 78% were seen once. What was sequenced was PBMCs. These receptors were taken from a male donor in good health and CMV-seronegative.

The chain has TRBV11-3 and TRBJ1-1; D is undetermined. V was pared by 4 bases and J by 1 base, with 10 bases between. The CDR3 loop spans 14 amino acids. The germline V gene encodes CDR1 SGHNT and CDR2 YENEEA. CDR3 residues: CASSSIEGNTEAFF. The CDR3 DNA reads TGTGCCAGCAGCTCGATTGAGGGGAACACTGAAGCTTTCTTT.

The J gene is TRBJ1-5, the V gene TRBV6-1, with D tentatively TRBD1 (6 bases). Trimming pared 10 bases from V and 6 bases from J, leaving 19 bases between. The CDR3 has 14 residues. In germline, CDR1 is MNHNS, CDR2 SASEGT. The CDR3 nucleotides are TGTGCCATCTCGGAACGAGGGGGTAGTCAGCCCCAGCATTTT. It is translated as CAISERGGSQPQHF.